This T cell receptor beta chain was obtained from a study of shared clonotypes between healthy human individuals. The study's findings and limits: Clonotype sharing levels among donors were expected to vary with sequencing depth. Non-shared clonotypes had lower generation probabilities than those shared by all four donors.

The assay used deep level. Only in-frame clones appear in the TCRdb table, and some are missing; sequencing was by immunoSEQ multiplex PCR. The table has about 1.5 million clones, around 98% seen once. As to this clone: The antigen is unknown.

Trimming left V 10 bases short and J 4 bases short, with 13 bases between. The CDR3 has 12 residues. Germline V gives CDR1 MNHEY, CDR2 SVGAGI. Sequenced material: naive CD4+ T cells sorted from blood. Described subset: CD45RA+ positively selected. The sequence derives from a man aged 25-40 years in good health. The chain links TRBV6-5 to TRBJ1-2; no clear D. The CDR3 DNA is TGTGCCACCCTTATTCCGACCTATGGCTACACCTTC. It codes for CATLIPTYGYTF.